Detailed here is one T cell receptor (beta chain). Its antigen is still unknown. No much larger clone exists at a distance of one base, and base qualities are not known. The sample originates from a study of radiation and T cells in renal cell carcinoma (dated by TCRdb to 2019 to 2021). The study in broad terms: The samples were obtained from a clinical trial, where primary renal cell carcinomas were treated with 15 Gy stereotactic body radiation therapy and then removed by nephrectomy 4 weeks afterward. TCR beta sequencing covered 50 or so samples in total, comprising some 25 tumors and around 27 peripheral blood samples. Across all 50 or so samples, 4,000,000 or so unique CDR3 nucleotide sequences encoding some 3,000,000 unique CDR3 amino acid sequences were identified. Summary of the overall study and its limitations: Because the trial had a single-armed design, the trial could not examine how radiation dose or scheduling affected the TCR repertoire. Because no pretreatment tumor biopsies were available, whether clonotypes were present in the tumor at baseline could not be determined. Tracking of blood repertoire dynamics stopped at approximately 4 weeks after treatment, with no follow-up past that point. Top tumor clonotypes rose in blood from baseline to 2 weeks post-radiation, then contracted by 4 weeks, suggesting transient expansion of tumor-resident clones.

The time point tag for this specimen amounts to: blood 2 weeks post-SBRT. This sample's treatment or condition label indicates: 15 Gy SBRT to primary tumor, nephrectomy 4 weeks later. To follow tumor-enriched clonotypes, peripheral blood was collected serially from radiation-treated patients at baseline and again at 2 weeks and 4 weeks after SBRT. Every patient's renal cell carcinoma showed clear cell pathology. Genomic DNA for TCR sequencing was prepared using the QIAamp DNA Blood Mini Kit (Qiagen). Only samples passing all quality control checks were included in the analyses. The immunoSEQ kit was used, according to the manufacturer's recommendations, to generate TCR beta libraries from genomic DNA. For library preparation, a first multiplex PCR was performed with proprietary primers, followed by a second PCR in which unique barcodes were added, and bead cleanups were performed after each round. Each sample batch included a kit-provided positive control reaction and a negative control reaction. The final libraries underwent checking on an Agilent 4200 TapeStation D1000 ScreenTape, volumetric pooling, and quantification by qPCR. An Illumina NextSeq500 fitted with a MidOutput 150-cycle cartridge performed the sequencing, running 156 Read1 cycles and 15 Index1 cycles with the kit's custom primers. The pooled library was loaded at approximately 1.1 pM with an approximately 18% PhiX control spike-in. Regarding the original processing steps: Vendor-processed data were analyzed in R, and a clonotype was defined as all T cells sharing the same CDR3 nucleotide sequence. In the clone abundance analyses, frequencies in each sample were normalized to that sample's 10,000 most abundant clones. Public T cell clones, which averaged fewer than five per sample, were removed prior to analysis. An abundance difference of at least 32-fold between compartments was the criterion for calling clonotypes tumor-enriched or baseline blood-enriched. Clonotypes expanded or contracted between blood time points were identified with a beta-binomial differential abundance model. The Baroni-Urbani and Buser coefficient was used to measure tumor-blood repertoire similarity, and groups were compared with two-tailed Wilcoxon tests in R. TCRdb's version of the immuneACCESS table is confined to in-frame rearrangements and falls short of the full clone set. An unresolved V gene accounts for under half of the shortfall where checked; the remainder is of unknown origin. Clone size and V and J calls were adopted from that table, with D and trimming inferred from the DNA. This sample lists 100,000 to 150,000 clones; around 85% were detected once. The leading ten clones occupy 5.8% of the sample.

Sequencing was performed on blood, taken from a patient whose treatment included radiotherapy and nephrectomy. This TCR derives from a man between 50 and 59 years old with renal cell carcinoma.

At the DNA level, the sequence is TGTGCCGCAAGCAAAGGGACAGGGACGACTGGAAACACCATATATTTT. Its protein is CAASKGTGTTGNTIYF. Recombination connected TRBV6-6 to TRBJ1-3; the central 9 bases match TRBD1. The cysteine opens and the phenylalanine closes a CDR3 of 16 amino acids. Of the read, only the CDR3 DNA is kept; its 48 bases are in frame from base 1. Germline trimming amounts to 11 bases on V and 2 bases on J, with 13 as the count of junction bases outside the gene matches. Reading the germline V gene (reference sequence) gives CDR1 MNHNY and CDR2 SVGAGI.